A single sample gave rise to the 21 T cell receptor beta chains below, sequenced in a study of CD8+CD57+ T cells in acquired aplastic anemia. For CDR3 and TCR beta VDJ profiling, genomic DNA was the template used. TCRdb re-derived calls from the reads in MiXCR, one entry per CDR3 protein. This sample has 50,000 or so distinct CDR3 sequences, with roughly three fifths found just once. Patients picked for sequencing had shown CD8+CD57+ cell expansion detected by flow cytometry. The sequenced material came from sorted CD4+, CD8+, or CD8+CD57+ T cells (not recorded which) from PBMCs. All receptors come from a human donor with aplastic anemia.

The rearrangement links TRBV11-1 to TRBJ2-2, with 9 bases lining up with TRBD1. CDR1 is SGHAT and CDR2 is FQDESV in the germline V gene (reference sequence). This CDR3 region has 16 residues. After removal of 5 bases from V and 3 bases from J, the junction contained 7 bases not matched to a gene. This chain's CDR3 is CASSQTGGKDTGELFF. The CDR3, as DNA: TGTGCCAGCAGCCAAACAGGGGGCAAGGACACCGGGGAGCTGTTTTTT.

This clonotype showed up just a few times. V usage is TRBV4-1 and J usage is TRBJ2-7; D tentatively reads TRBD1 or TRBD2 (7 bases each). The CDR3 runs 13 residues. Trimming pared 6 bases from V and 9 bases from J, leaving 18 bases between. Germline V gene data show CDR1 as MGHRA and CDR2 as YSYEKL. CDR3 loop: CASRLGGGGGQYF. CDR3 nucleotide sequence: TGCGCCAGCAGACTAGGGGGCGGGGGCGGGCAGTACTTC.

V usage is TRBV11-2 and J usage is TRBJ2-3; D may correspond to TRBD1 or TRBD2 (5 bases each). The CDR3 is 15 residues long. The V end lost 5 bases, the J end lost 4 bases, and 16 bases lay between the germline ends. Germline V gives CDR1 SGHAT, CDR2 FQNNGV. The CDR3 region has the DNA TGTGCCAGCAGCGCCCAGGGTTGGGGGTCAGATACGCAGTATTTT. Residues: CASSAQGWGSDTQYF.

The chain is built from TRBV27 and TRBJ1-5, with no clear D. The CDR3 totals 15 residues. Trimming shortened V by 6 bases and J by 0 bases, and 12 bases separated the two germline ends. The germline V gene encodes CDR1 MNHEY and CDR2 SMNVEV (reference sequence). This CDR3 is CASRRFANSNQPQHF. In DNA, the CDR3 is TGTGCCAGCAGAAGGTTCGCAAATAGCAATCAGCCCCAGCATTTT.

The chain is built from TRBV11-1 and TRBJ1-3, with TRBD1 matching 8 bases. The CDR3 totals 16 residues. J lost 4 bases, V lost 0 bases, and 5 bases had no gene match. Per germline, CDR1 SGHAT and CDR2 FQDESV (reference sequence). CDR3 residues: CASSLATGDRGNTIYF. The CDR3 DNA reads TGTGCCAGCAGCTTAGCGACAGGGGATAGAGGAAACACCATATATTTT.

This clonotype was observed many times. The chain combines TRBV13 with TRBJ1-5, with unresolved D. V gave up 4 bases and J gave up 1 base, with 8 bases separating them. This CDR3 spans 14 amino acids. CDR1 and CDR2 (germline): PRHDT, FYEKMQ (reference sequence). CDR3 region: CASSSRTSNQPQHF. As DNA, the CDR3 is TGTGCCAGCAGCTCCCGGACGAGCAATCAGCCCCAGCATTTT.

This chain uses TRBV19 with TRBJ2-7; D gene unclear. Germline V gene data show CDR1 as LNHDA and CDR2 as SQIVND (reference sequence). The V and J ends lost 3 bases and 0 bases respectively, with 9 bases between them. The CDR3 has 14 amino acids. The CDR3 protein is CASSINSDSYEQYF. CDR3 DNA sequence: TGTGCCAGTAGTATCAACTCCGACTCCTACGAGCAGTACTTC.

A few counts support this clonotype. This rearrangement joins TRBV19 to TRBJ2-5; 12 bases line up with TRBD1. The CDR3 runs 16 residues. Per the germline V gene, CDR1 is LNHDA and CDR2 is SQIVND (reference sequence). The trim removed 3 bases at V and 5 bases at J, leaving 7 bases unmatched. The CDR3 sequence: CASSMGTGGVLETQYF. In DNA form, the CDR3 reads TGTGCCAGTAGTATGGGGACAGGGGGCGTGTTGGAGACCCAGTACTTC.

V gene TRBV10-3 combines with J gene TRBJ1-2; a possible D gene is TRBD1 (6 bases). The CDR3 has 14 residues. With 4 bases removed from V and 5 bases from J, the gap between germline ends came to 14 bases. Per the germline V gene, CDR1 is ENHRY and CDR2 is SYGVKD. The CDR3 sequence: CAISVDEGGYGYTF. The CDR3 DNA is TGTGCCATCAGTGTAGACGAGGGGGGTTATGGCTACACCTTC.

The chain has TRBV10-3 and TRBJ2-1; D uncertain. In germline, CDR1 is ENHRY, CDR2 SYGVKD. This CDR3 is 12 amino acids long. Trimming pared 4 bases from V and 4 bases from J, leaving 5 bases between. CDR3 nucleotide sequence: TGTGCCATCAGTGTGACGTACAATGAGCAGTTCTTC. This gives the protein CAISVTYNEQFF.

This chain links TRBV10-1 with TRBJ2-7, with D hard to call. The germline V gene has CDR1 WNHNN and CDR2 SYGVQD (reference sequence). The CDR3 is 12 residues long. V lost 6 bases and J 1 base, leaving 7 bases between the germline ends. The CDR3 DNA reads TGCGCCAGCAGAAAACGGTCCTACGAGCAGTACTTC. Encoded protein: CASRKRSYEQYF.

This clonotype was detected ten times or more. The chain has TRBV3-1 and TRBJ2-2; D not resolved. V was clipped by 4 bases and J by 5 bases, with 8 bases between them. CDR1 and CDR2 (germline): LGHDT, YNNKEL (reference sequence). CDR3 length: 13 residues. The CDR3 DNA reads as TGTGCCAGCAGCCTAGCAGGTACCGGGGAGCTGTTTTTT. Translation gives CASSLAGTGELFF. Looking up the rest from reference TRBV3-1 and TRBJ2-2 gives the full variable domain: DTAVSQTPKYLVTQMGNDKSIKCEQNLGHDTMYWYKQDSKKFLKIMFSYNNKELIINETVPNRFSPKSPDKAHLNLHINSLELGDSAVYFCASSLAGTGELFFGEGSRLTVL.

The rearrangement joins TRBV11-1 to TRBJ1-1; D unresolved. Trimming took 1 base from V and 2 from J, leaving 11 bases between them. This CDR3 contains 15 residues. Germline V gene data show CDR1 as SGHAT and CDR2 as FQDESV (reference sequence). The DNA for the CDR3 is TGTGCCAGCAGCTTAGACCATGGAGGCAACACTGAAGCTTTCTTT. Encoded protein: CASSLDHGGNTEAFF.

This clonotype was picked up a small number of times. The rearrangement uses TRBV29-1 and TRBJ2-7; 9 bases line up with TRBD1. The ends lost 6 bases at V and 2 bases at J; junction bases unmatched: 5. The CDR3 covers 13 residues. Germline assignment: CDR1 SQVTM and CDR2 ANQGSEA. CDR3 region: CSVAWDRAYEQYV. CDR3 DNA sequence: TGCAGCGTGGCTTGGGACAGGGCCTACGAGCAGTACGTC.

This clonotype was counted many times. DNA for the CDR3: TGCGCCAGCAGCTTGGGGGCCGGGGTTTGGAACGGCTACACCTTC. This encodes CASSLGAGVWNGYTF. The rearrangement uses TRBV5-1 and TRBJ1-2; no firm D call. V lost 0 bases and J lost 8, with 17 bases in between. The germline gives CDR1 SGHRS, CDR2 YFSETQ. The CDR3 has 15 residues. The whole variable domain, remainder taken from reference TRBV5-1 and TRBJ1-2, is KAGVTQTPRYLIKTRGQQVTLSCSPISGHRSVSWYQQTPGQGLQFLFEYFSETQRNKGNFPGRFSGRQFSNSRSEMNVSTLELGDSALYLCASSLGAGVWNGYTFGSGTRLTVV.

CDR3 region: CSVELAPQYF. As DNA, the CDR3 is TGCAGCGTTGAATTGGCACCTCAGTACTTC. The rearrangement links TRBV29-1 to TRBJ2-5; no clear D. V was shortened by 2 bases and J by 11 bases, with 9 bases between the two germline ends. Germline V gene sequence: CDR1 SQVTM, CDR2 ANQGSEA. The length of the CDR3 is 10 residues.

Comments on this clonotype: The junction departs from germline at one end; a sequencing error may be responsible. The rearrangement joins TRBV9 to TRBJ2-2; D is possibly TRBD2 (5 bases). This CDR3 region has 13 residues. CDR1 and CDR2 from the germline V gene are SGDLS and YYNGEE. CDR3 in DNA: TGTGCCAGCAGCTCAGAACACACCGGGGAGCTGTTCTTT. Translated: CASSSEHTGELFF.

This clonotype was picked up a small number of times. The genes are TRBV15 and TRBJ2-2, with 7 bases identical to TRBD2. Germline V gives CDR1 LNHNV, CDR2 YYDKDF (reference sequence). J was trimmed by 5 bases and V by 3 bases; bases with no gene match: 12. The CDR3 is 17 amino acids. The chain's CDR3 is CATSSPPETSITGELFF. CDR3 nucleotides: TGTGCCACCAGCAGCCCCCCCGAGACTAGCATTACCGGGGAGCTGTTTTTT.

The V call is TRBV24-1, the J call TRBJ1-2; TRBD1 might be the D (6 bases). The length of the CDR3 is 13 residues. Germline CDR1 KGHDR, CDR2 SFDVKD. The germline V and J ends were trimmed by 5 bases and 4 bases, with 10 bases remaining between them. The CDR3 nucleotides read TGTGCCACCAGTGTGGGGGCTGCCTATGGCTACACCTTC. It translates to CATSVGAAYGYTF.

This clonotype appeared a few times. This chain connects TRBV2 to TRBJ1-2, with 8 bases lining up with TRBD1. The CDR3 loop spans 15 amino acids. Germline assignment: CDR1 SNHLY and CDR2 FYNNEI. The V gene end was trimmed by 6 bases and the J gene end by 4 bases; junction bases not matched to a gene: 10. In DNA form, the CDR3 reads TGTGCCAGCAGCGTGGGAACAGGGGGGCCCTATGGCTACACCTTC. Translated, it gives CASSVGTGGPYGYTF. Looking up the rest from reference TRBV2 and TRBJ1-2 gives the full variable domain: EPEVTQTPSHQVTQMGQEVILRCVPISNHLYFYWYRQILGQKVEFLVSFYNNEISEKSEIFDDQFSVERPDGSNFTLKIRSTKLEDSAMYFCASSVGTGGPYGYTFGSGTRLTVV.

The V and J genes are TRBV10-3 and TRBJ1-2; 7 positions agree with TRBD1. The germline V gene encodes CDR1 ENHRY and CDR2 SYGVKD. This CDR3 region has 15 residues. V shed 0 bases and J 7 bases; nucleotides not matched to a gene: 8. CDR3 region: CAISESHRGVGGYTF. DNA of the CDR3: TGTGCCATCAGTGAGTCGCACAGGGGTGTAGGTGGCTACACCTTC.